A single sample is the source of the 27 T cell receptor beta chains below, sequenced in a study of blood T cell repertoires in COVID-19. TCRdb's table, derived via immunoSEQ multiplex PCR, lists solely in-frame clones and lacks some. Among approximately 170,000 clones, about four fifths were seen once, and the ten largest hold roughly 18%. Sample: peripheral blood. These receptors all stem from a woman in her 70s who had recovered from COVID-19.

The gene calls are TRBV2 and TRBJ2-2; 11 bases align to TRBD1. The germline CDR1 and CDR2 sequences are SNHLY and FYNNEI. Trimming cost V 6 bases and J 4 bases; bases outside gene matches: 7. The CDR3 spans 16 residues. The CDR3 bases are TGTGCCAGCAGGGCGGACAGGGGGCGAGGCACCGGGGAGCTGTTTTTT. It is translated as CASRADRGRGTGELFF.

With respect to this clone: An end of the junction does not agree with germline; a read error may underlie this. This chain links TRBV9 with TRBJ2-2, with 9 bases identical to TRBD2. This CDR3 spans 14 amino acids. Germline V gene lookup returns CDR1 SGDLS and CDR2 YYNGEE. The CDR3 nucleotides are TGTGCCAGCAGTGTAGCGGGAGCGGCCGGGGAGCTGTTTTTT. It codes for CASSVAGAAGELFF.

This chain uses TRBV28 with TRBJ1-1; TRBD1 matches at 10 bases. There are 17 residues in the CDR3. Germline CDR1 MDHEN, CDR2 SYDVKM. V shed 4 bases and J 0 bases; nucleotides not matched to a gene: 8. In nucleotides, the CDR3 is TGTGCCAGCAGTTCCGGGACAGGGGCTTCCATGAACACTGAAGCTTTCTTT. Translated, it gives CASSSGTGASMNTEAFF.

The rearrangement joins TRBV5-4 to TRBJ2-2; D uncertain. Germline V gives CDR1 SGHNT, CDR2 YYREEE (reference sequence). The CDR3 has 13 residues. Trimming removed 2 bases at V and 7 bases at J, with 9 bases between. This CDR3 is CASSLRADGELFF. Here the CDR3 DNA reads TGTGCCAGCAGCTTACGTGCGGACGGGGAGCTGTTTTTT.

The CDR3 spells CASSPTGLQNTGELFF. CDR3 in DNA: TGTGCCAGCTCACCAACGGGACTCCAGAACACCGGGGAGCTGTTTTTT. The chain has TRBV18 and TRBJ2-2, with a possible D match to TRBD2 (6 bases). Trimming stripped 2 bases from V and 1 base from J, with 11 bases between. CDR3 length: 16 residues. CDR1 and CDR2 (germline): KGHSH, LQKENI.

V is TRBV28 and J is TRBJ2-7; 7 nucleotides line up with TRBD2. Germline assignment: CDR1 MDHEN and CDR2 SYDVKM. V lost 8 bases to trimming and J lost 7 bases; unmatched junction nucleotides: 8. The CDR3 length is 12 residues. CDR3 region: CASGLPGGEQYF. DNA of the CDR3: TGTGCCAGCGGCCTCCCCGGGGGGGAGCAGTACTTC.

The J gene is TRBJ2-5, the V gene TRBV5-1; possibly TRBD2 for D (5 bases). The CDR3 is 13 amino acids. V was clipped by 0 bases and J by 5 bases, with 8 bases between them. Germline V lookup: CDR1 SGHRS, CDR2 YFSETQ. This chain's CDR3 is CASSLGVAETQYF. DNA for the CDR3: TGCGCCAGCAGCTTGGGAGTAGCGGAGACCCAGTACTTC. Filled out from reference TRBV5-1 and TRBJ2-5, the complete variable domain reads KAGVTQTPRYLIKTRGQQVTLSCSPISGHRSVSWYQQTPGQGLQFLFEYFSETQRNKGNFPGRFSGRQFSNSRSEMNVSTLELGDSALYLCASSLGVAETQYFGPGTRLLVL.

This chain joins TRBV18 and TRBJ1-2, with 8 nucleotides matching TRBD1. Germline assignment: CDR1 KGHSH and CDR2 LQKENI. CDR3 length: 16 amino acids. J gave up 8 bases and V 2 bases, and 13 bases lay outside the gene matches. CDR3 in DNA: TGTGCCAGCTCACCATACAGGGGGACCCTCGATGGAGGCTACACCTTC. This gives the protein CASSPYRGTLDGGYTF.

This chain joins TRBV10-3 and TRBJ2-7, with D possibly being TRBD1 (6 bases). CDR1 and CDR2 (germline): ENHRY, SYGVKD. V was clipped by 10 bases and J by 0 bases, with 13 bases between them. CDR3 size: 13 residues. The CDR3 loop is CATRADSSYEQYF. CDR3 coding DNA: TGTGCCACCCGGGCGGACAGCTCCTACGAGCAGTACTTC.

V and J are TRBV29-1 and TRBJ1-1; 7 nucleotides match TRBD1. In germline, CDR1 is SQVTM, CDR2 ANQGSEA. There are 12 residues in the CDR3. After removal of 3 bases from V and 9 bases from J, the junction contained 7 bases not matched to a gene. In nucleotides, the CDR3 is TGCAGCGTTGATCAGGACAGGCGGAAAGCTTTCTTT. Protein: CSVDQDRRKAFF. Using reference TRBV29-1 and TRBJ1-1 for the parts outside the CDR3, the full variable domain is SAVISQKPSRDICQRGTSLTIQCQVDSQVTMMFWYRQQPGQSLTLIATANQGSEATYESGFVIDKFPISRPNLTFSTLTVSNMSPEDSSIYLCSVDQDRRKAFFGQGTRLTVV.

The chain combines TRBV7-7 with TRBJ2-3; D not resolved. V lost 5 bases to trimming and J lost 2 bases, with 23 bases between them. This CDR3 contains 18 residues. Germline assignment: CDR1 SSHAT and CDR2 FNYEAQ (reference sequence). CDR3 sequence reads: CASSPTPSSQRSTDTQYF. The CDR3 bases are TGTGCCAGCAGCCCAACGCCGTCGTCTCAGCGATCCACAGATACGCAGTATTTT.

This chain joins TRBV9 and TRBJ1-1, with 7 bases aligning to TRBD1. The CDR3 consists of 13 residues. Trimming at V came to 2 bases and at J to 5 bases, leaving 3 bases not matched to a gene. The germline V gene has CDR1 SGDLS and CDR2 YYNGEE. The chain's CDR3 is CASSVQQGTEAFF. The CDR3 coding sequence is TGTGCCAGCAGCGTCCAACAGGGGACTGAAGCTTTCTTT.

This chain joins TRBV5-8 and TRBJ2-3, with D possibly being TRBD2 (5 bases). V was trimmed by 4 bases and J by 8 bases, leaving 11 bases between them. This CDR3 contains 12 residues. Germline CDR1 is SGHTS and CDR2 is YDEGEE. CDR3 coding DNA: TGTGCCAGCAGCCCGGACTGGGGTACGCAGTATTTT. Its protein product is CASSPDWGTQYF. The full variable domain, in which reference TRBV5-8 and TRBJ2-3 provide the parts outside the CDR3, is EAGVTQSPTHLIKTRGQQATLRCSPISGHTSVYWYQQALGLGLQFLLWYDEGEERNRGNFPPRFSGRQFPNYSSELNVNALELEDSALYLCASSPDWGTQYFGPGTRLTVL.

This clone was seen many times. The J gene is TRBJ1-3, the V gene TRBV19; TRBD1 is a possible D gene (5 bases). The CDR3 length is 14 residues. Germline CDR1 and CDR2: LNHDA and SQIVND (reference sequence). With 8 bases removed from V and 0 bases from J, the gap between germline ends came to 11 bases. The CDR3 DNA sequence: TGTGCCAGTGGGGACTTGAGCTCTGGAAACACCATATATTTT. It encodes CASGDLSSGNTIYF.

The rearrangement uses TRBV6-5 and TRBJ1-1; D is unclear. Trimming took 6 bases from V and 3 from J, leaving 5 bases between them. The length of the CDR3 is 11 residues. Germline V gives CDR1 MNHEY, CDR2 SVGAGI. This CDR3 reads CASSRDTEAFF. As DNA, the CDR3 is TGTGCCAGCAGCCGAGACACTGAAGCTTTCTTT.

The chain combines TRBV6-5 with TRBJ1-2; TRBD1 is a possible D gene (6 bases). The length of the CDR3 is 15 residues. Trimming shortened V by 6 bases and J by 1 base, and 15 bases separated the two germline ends. Germline CDR1 MNHEY, CDR2 SVGAGI. The CDR3: CASSLQGHLNYGYTF. CDR3 DNA: TGTGCCAGCAGCCTCCAGGGGCACCTTAACTATGGCTACACCTTC.

V and J are TRBV7-8 and TRBJ1-2; possibly TRBD1 for D (5 bases). The CDR3 length is 14 residues. The germline gives CDR1 SGHVS, CDR2 FQNEAQ. V shed 5 bases and J shed 4 bases, with 14 bases lying between them. CDR3 DNA sequence: TGTGCCAGCAGCCCTAGCTCCGGGGGCTATGGCTACACCTTC. Its translation is CASSPSSGGYGYTF. The whole variable domain, filled in from reference TRBV7-8 and TRBJ1-2, reads GAGVSQSPRYKVAKRGQDVALRCDPISGHVSLFWYQQALGQGPEFLTYFQNEAQLDKSGLPSDRFFAERPEGSVSTLKIQRTQQEDSAVYLCASSPSSGGYGYTFGSGTRLTVV.

This chain joins TRBV5-1 and TRBJ1-2, with D unclear. CDR1 and CDR2 from the germline V gene are SGHRS and YFSETQ. The CDR3 loop spans 13 amino acids. V lost 0 bases, J lost 4 bases, and 7 bases lay in between. The CDR3 bases are TGCGCCAGCAGCTTGGGACATCCCTATGGCTACACCTTC. Protein: CASSLGHPYGYTF. Looking up the rest from reference TRBV5-1 and TRBJ1-2 gives the full variable domain: KAGVTQTPRYLIKTRGQQVTLSCSPISGHRSVSWYQQTPGQGLQFLFEYFSETQRNKGNFPGRFSGRQFSNSRSEMNVSTLELGDSALYLCASSLGHPYGYTFGSGTRLTVV.

This clone was detected once. The J gene is TRBJ1-4, the V gene TRBV2; possible D gene TRBD1, 5 bases. Germline lookup yields CDR1 SNHLY and CDR2 FYNNEI. This CDR3 is 12 amino acids long. Trimming removed 4 bases at V and 11 bases at J, with 11 bases between. As DNA, the CDR3 is TGTGCCAGCAGTGTAGTCGGGGGGAAACTGTTTTTT. Its translation: CASSVVGGKLFF.

V usage is TRBV5-1 and J usage is TRBJ1-1; D perhaps matches TRBD1 (5 bases). Trimming left V 4 bases short and J 0 bases short, with 10 bases between. Germline V gene sequence: CDR1 SGHRS, CDR2 YFSETQ. The CDR3 has 14 residues. For the CDR3, the DNA is TGCGCCAGCAGCCCCCAGGGCATGAACACTGAAGCTTTCTTT. This sequence encodes CASSPQGMNTEAFF.

This clone appeared once. This chain links TRBV5-1 with TRBJ1-1; tentative D call: TRBD1 (5 bases). Germline-derived CDR1 and CDR2 are SGHRS and YFSETQ. This CDR3 comprises 15 residues. Trimming pared 2 bases from V and 5 bases from J, leaving 16 bases between. As DNA, the CDR3 is TGCGCCAGCAGCTTTCTGGAGGGGCCGGGGACTGAAGCTTTCTTT. Its translation is CASSFLEGPGTEAFF.

The chain recombines TRBV3-1 (or the pseudogene TRBV3-2) with TRBJ2-2, with 8 nucleotides matching TRBD2. The junction had 10 bases not matched to a gene; V was cut back by 4 bases and J by 3 bases. The CDR3 covers 17 residues. The V gene's germline CDR1 is LGHDT and CDR2 YNNKEL (reference sequence). The CDR3: CASSPQGPAGDTGELFF. CDR3 nucleotide sequence: TGTGCCAGCAGCCCTCAGGGGCCAGCGGGGGACACCGGGGAGCTGTTTTTT.

This clone was seen only once. This rearrangement joins TRBV3-1 (or the pseudogene TRBV3-2) to TRBJ2-5, with 7 bases aligning to TRBD2. V was clipped by 2 bases and J by 4 bases; unmatched bases: 7. Per germline, CDR1 LGHDT and CDR2 YNNKEL (reference sequence). The CDR3 sequence is 15 residues long. The CDR3 protein is CASSQRLAAGETQYF. The CDR3 DNA sequence: TGTGCCAGCAGCCAACGGCTAGCGGCGGGAGAGACCCAGTACTTC.

J is TRBJ2-1 and V is TRBV4-3, with 11 bases that match TRBD2. The length of the CDR3 is 14 residues. The germline V gene has CDR1 LGHNA and CDR2 YSLEER. Trimming cost V 3 bases and J 13 bases; bases outside gene matches: 8. For the CDR3, the DNA is TGCGCCAGCAGCCATTTGCCGGGGACTAGCGGACAGTTCTTC. This encodes CASSHLPGTSGQFF.

A single count supports this clone. The chain employs TRBV4-1 and TRBJ2-6, with D possibly TRBD2 on 5 matching bases. V gave up 8 bases and J gave up 2 bases, with 13 bases separating them. The germline CDR1 and CDR2 sequences are MGHRA and YSYEKL. This CDR3 is 15 amino acids long. The DNA of the CDR3 is TGCGCCAGCCACCCACCCGGGGCTGGGGCCAACGTCCTGACTTTC. Translation gives CASHPPGAGANVLTF.

This clone was seen once. The rearrangement uses TRBV3-1 (or the pseudogene TRBV3-2) and TRBJ2-7, with 7 bases that match TRBD2. This CDR3 has 15 amino acids. V trimming: 4 bases; J trimming: 3 bases; junction bases outside the gene matches: 9. Per the germline V gene, CDR1 is LGHDT and CDR2 is YNNKEL (reference sequence). CDR3 region: CASSRLSGGIYEQYF. CDR3 DNA sequence: TGTGCCAGCAGCCGATTGTCGGGGGGAATCTACGAGCAGTACTTC.

The genes are TRBV28 and TRBJ1-4, with 8 bases matching TRBD1. Germline-derived CDR1 and CDR2 are MDHEN and SYDVKM. The CDR3 contains 12 residues. Trimming cost V 8 bases and J 5 bases; bases outside gene matches: 1. This CDR3 is CASGQGNEKLFF. The CDR3 DNA reads TGTGCCAGCGGACAGGGAAATGAAAAACTGTTTTTT.